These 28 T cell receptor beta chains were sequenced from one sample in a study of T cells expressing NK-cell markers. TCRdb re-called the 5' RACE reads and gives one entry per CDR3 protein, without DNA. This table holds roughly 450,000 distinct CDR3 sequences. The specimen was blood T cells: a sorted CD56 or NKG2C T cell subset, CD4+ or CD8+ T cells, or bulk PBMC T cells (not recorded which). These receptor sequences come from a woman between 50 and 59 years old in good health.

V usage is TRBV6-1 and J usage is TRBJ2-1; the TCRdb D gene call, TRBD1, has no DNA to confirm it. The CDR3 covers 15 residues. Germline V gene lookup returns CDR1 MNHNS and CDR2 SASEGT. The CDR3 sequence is CASSVVTQGSNEQFF.

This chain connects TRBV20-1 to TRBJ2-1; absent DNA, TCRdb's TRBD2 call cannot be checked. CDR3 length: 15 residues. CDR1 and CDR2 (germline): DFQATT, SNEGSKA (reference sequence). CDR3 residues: CSARGGTSRYNEQFF.

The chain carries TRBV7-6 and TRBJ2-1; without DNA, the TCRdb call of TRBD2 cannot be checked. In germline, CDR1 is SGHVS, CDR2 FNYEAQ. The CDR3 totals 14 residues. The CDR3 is CASSPQPGAGEQFF.

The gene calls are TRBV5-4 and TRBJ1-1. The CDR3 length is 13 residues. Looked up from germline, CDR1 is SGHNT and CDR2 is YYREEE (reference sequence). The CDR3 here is CASSLADNTEAFF.

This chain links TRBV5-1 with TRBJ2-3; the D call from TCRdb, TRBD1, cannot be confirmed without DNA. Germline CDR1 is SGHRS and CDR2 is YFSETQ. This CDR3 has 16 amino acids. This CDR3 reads CASSIGTGRGTATQYF.

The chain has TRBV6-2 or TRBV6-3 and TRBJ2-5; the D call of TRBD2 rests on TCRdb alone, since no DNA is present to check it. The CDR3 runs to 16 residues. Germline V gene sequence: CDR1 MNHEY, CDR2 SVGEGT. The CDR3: CASSYLLAGPQETQYF.

The CDR3 sequence is CASRDPSDKNIQYF. This chain links TRBV2 with TRBJ2-4. CDR1 is SNHLY, CDR2 FYNNEI, per germline. The CDR3 consists of 14 residues.

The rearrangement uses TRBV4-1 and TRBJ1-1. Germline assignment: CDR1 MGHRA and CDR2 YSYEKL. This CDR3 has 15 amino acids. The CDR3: CASSQPTSGQVEAFF.

CDR3 region: CASTPPRGSDKANTGELFF. V and J are TRBV21-1 and TRBJ2-2; with no DNA, the TCRdb D assignment of TRBD1 cannot be verified. TRBV21-1 has pseudogene status. This CDR3 is built from 19 residues.

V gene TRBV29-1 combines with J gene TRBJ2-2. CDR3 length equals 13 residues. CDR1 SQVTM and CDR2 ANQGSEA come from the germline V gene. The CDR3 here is CSVSHANTGELFF.

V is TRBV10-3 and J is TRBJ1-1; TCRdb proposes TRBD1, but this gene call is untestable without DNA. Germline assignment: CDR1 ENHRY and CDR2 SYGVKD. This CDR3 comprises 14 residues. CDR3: CAISDRGRSTEAFF.

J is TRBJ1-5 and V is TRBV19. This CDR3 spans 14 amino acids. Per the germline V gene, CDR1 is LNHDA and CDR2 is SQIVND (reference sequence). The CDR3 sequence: CASSIPGSNQPQHF.

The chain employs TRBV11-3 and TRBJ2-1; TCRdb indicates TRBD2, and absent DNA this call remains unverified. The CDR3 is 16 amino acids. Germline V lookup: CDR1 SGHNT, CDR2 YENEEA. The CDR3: CASSLALAGVRNEQFF.

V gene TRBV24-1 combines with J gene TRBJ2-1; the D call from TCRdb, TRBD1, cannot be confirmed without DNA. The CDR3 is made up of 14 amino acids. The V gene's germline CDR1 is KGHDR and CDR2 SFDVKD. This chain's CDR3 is CATSDFTQGYEQFF.

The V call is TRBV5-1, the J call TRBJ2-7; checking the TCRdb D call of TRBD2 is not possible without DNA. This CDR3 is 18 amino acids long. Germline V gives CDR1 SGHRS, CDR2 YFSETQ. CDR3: CASSFPDPGLALTYEQYF.

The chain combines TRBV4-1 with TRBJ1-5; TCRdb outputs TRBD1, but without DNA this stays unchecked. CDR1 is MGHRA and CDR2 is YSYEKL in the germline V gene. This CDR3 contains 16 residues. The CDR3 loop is CASSQVFRGGNQPQHF.

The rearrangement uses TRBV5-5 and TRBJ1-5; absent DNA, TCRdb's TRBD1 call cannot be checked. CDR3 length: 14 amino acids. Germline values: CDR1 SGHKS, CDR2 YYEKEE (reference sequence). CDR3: CASSLGGFGQPQHF.

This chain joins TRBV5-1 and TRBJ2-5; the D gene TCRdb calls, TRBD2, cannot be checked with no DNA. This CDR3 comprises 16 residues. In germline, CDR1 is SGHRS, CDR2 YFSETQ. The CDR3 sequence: CASSLVRLAVPETQYF.

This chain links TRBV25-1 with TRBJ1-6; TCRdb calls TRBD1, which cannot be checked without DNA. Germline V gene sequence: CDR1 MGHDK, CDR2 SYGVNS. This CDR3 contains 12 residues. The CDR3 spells CASRTGNSPLHF.

This chain's CDR3 is CASIAERTTVNYGYTF. The V gene is TRBV19, the J gene TRBJ1-2. The CDR3 spans 16 residues. Germline V lookup: CDR1 LNHDA, CDR2 SQIVND (reference sequence).

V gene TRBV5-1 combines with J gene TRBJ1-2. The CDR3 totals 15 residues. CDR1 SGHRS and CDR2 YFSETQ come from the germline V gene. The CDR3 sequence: CASSLALPPSNGYTF.

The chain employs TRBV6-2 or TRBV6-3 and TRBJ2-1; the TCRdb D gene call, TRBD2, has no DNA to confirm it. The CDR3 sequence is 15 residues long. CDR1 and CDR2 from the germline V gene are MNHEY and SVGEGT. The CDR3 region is CASRHLAGVQGEQFF.

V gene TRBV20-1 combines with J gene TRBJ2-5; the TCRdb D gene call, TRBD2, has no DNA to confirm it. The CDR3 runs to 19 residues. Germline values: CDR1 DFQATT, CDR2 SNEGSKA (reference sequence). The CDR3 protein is CSAREPRGFSGRAIETQYF.

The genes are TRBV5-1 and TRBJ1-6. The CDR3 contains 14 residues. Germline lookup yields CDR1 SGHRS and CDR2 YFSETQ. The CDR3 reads CASSLTNSNSPLHF. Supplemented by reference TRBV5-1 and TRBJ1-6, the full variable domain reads KAGVTQTPRYLIKTRGQQVTLSCSPISGHRSVSWYQQTPGQGLQFLFEYFSETQRNKGNFPGRFSGRQFSNSRSEMNVSTLELGDSALYLCASSLTNSNSPLHFGNGTRLTVT.

This CDR3 reads CASSLAFPSRGKTEAFF. The chain recombines TRBV7-9 with TRBJ1-1. CDR1 and CDR2 from the germline V gene are SEHNR and FQNEAQ (reference sequence). CDR3 size: 17 residues.

The CDR3 is CAIRGTSGTHGTDTQYF. This rearrangement joins TRBV10-3 to TRBJ2-3; TCRdb names TRBD2, which stays unverified in the absence of DNA. The CDR3 runs 17 residues. The germline V gene has CDR1 ENHRY and CDR2 SYGVKD.

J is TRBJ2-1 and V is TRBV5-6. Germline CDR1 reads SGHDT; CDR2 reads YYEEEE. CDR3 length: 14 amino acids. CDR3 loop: CASSSRMSGNEQFF.

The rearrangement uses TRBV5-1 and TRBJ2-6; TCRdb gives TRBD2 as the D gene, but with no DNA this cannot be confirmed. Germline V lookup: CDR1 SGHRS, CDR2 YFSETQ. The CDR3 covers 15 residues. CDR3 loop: CASSSGTTGANVLTF. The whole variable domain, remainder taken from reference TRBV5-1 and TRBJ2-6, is KAGVTQTPRYLIKTRGQQVTLSCSPISGHRSVSWYQQTPGQGLQFLFEYFSETQRNKGNFPGRFSGRQFSNSRSEMNVSTLELGDSALYLCASSSGTTGANVLTFGAGSRLTVL.